The text below deals with one TCR beta chain. The sample belongs to a study of blood T cell repertoires in COVID-19. Overall study context: There were acute and convalescent COVID-19 samples, and they came from the United States, Italy and Spain. Sample material is recorded as cDNA or gDNA derived from T cells, B-cell-depleted T cells, or PBMCs.

Authors' methods: Scientists estimated how many nucleated cells there were by amplifying reference gene primers. Here immunoSEQ multiplex PCR was the method, and the copy in TCRdb shows in-frame clones only, minus some. That table supplies the V and J calls and clone size; D and trimming were determined from the DNA. This table has approximately 240,000 clones, roughly 87% appearing once. The sequencing input was PBMCs or T cells enriched from blood (not recorded which). The origin of this receptor is a woman aged 25 to 45 with acute COVID-19.

CDR3 nucleotides: TGTGCCAGCAGTTTATCGGGTCGCAATCAGCCCCAGCATTTT. Protein: CASSLSGRNQPQHF. The chain couples TRBV28 to TRBJ1-5; no clear D. The V and J ends lost 1 base and 2 bases respectively, with 6 bases between them. This CDR3 comprises 14 residues. CDR1 and CDR2 from the germline V gene are MDHEN and SYDVKM.